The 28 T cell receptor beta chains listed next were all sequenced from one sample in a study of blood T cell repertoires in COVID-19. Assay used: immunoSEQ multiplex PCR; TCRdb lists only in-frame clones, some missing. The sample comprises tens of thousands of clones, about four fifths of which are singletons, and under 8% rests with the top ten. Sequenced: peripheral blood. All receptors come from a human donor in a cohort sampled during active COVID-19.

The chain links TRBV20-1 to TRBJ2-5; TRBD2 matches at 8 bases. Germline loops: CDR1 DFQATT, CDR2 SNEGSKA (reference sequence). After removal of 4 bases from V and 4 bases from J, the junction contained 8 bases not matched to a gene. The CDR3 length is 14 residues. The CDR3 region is CSATDGGAGETQYF. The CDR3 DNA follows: TGCAGTGCTACTGACGGGGGGGCAGGAGAGACCCAGTACTTC.

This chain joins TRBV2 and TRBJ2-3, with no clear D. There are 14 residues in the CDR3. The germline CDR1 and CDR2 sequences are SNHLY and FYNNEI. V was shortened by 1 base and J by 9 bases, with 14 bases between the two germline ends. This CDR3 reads CASSEGSLIRTQYF. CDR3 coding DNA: TGTGCCAGCAGTGAAGGGAGTCTCATCAGAACGCAGTATTTT.

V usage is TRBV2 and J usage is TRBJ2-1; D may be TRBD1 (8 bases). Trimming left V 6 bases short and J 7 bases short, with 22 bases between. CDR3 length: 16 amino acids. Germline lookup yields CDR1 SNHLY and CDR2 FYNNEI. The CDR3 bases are TGTGCCAGCAGGCTGGGGACAGGCGGGAGTCGGAATGAGCAGTTCTTC. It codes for CASRLGTGGSRNEQFF.

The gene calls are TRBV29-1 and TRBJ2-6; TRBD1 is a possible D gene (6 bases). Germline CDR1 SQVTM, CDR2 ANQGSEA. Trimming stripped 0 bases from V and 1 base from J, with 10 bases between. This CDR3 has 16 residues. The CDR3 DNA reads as TGCAGCGTTGAAGAACAGGGCGGGTCTGGGGCCAACGTCCTGACTTTC. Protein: CSVEEQGGSGANVLTF.

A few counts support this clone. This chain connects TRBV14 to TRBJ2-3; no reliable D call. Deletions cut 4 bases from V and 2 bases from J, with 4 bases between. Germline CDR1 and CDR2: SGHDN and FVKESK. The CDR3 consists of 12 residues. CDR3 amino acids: CASSPFTDTQYF. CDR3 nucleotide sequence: TGTGCCAGCAGCCCATTCACAGATACGCAGTATTTT.

CDR3 loop: CASSHPGASGKEYF. In DNA, the CDR3 is TGTGCCAGTAGTCACCCCGGGGCTAGCGGGAAGGAGTATTTT. This chain links TRBV19 with TRBJ2-3; 9 positions agree with TRBD2. The germline V gene encodes CDR1 LNHDA and CDR2 SQIVND (reference sequence). The length of the CDR3 is 14 residues. V was clipped by 5 bases and J by 13 bases; unmatched bases: 13.

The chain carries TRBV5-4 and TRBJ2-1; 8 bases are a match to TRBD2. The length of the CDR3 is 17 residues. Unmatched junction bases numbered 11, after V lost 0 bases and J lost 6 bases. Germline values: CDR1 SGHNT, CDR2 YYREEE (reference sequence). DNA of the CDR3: TGTGCCAGCAGCTTGGCAATTACGGGGGGGCCGGGCAATGAGCAGTTCTTC. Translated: CASSLAITGGPGNEQFF. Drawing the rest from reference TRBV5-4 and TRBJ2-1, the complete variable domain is ETGVTQSPTHLIKTRGQQVTLRCSSQSGHNTVSWYQQALGQGPQFIFQYYREEENGRGNFPPRFSGLQFPNYSSELNVNALELDDSALYLCASSLAITGGPGNEQFFGPGTRLTVL.

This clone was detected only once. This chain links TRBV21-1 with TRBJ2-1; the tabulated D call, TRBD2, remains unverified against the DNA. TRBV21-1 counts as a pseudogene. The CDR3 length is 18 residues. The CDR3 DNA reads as TGTGCCAGCAGCAAATTAACTAGCGGGGGCCGTTCCTACAATGAGCAGTTCTTC. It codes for CASSKLTSGGRSYNEQFF.

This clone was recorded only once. CDR3 in DNA: TGCGCCAGCAGCTTGGGACCAATACTACCCACAGATACGCAGTATTTT. The encoded protein is CASSLGPILPTDTQYF. The chain employs TRBV5-1 and TRBJ2-3; no reliable D call. Trimming cost V 0 bases and J 2 bases, with 13 bases left between them. Germline loops: CDR1 SGHRS, CDR2 YFSETQ. This CDR3 region has 16 residues.

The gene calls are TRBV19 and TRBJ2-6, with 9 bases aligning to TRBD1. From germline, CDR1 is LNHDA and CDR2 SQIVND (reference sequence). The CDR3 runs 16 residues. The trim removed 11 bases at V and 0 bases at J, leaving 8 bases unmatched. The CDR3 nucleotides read TGTGCCGTGGGACAGGGCAGATTCTCTGGGGCCAACGTCCTGACTTTC. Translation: CAVGQGRFSGANVLTF. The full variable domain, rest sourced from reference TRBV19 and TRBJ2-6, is DGGITQSPKYLFRKEGQNVTLSCEQNLNHDAMYWYRQDPGQGLRLIYYSQIVNDFQKGDIAEGYSVSREKKESFPLTVTSAQKNPTAFYLCAVGQGRFSGANVLTFGAGSRLTVL.

CDR3 residues: CASFSGLTYNEQFF. The DNA for the CDR3 is TGCGCCAGCTTTTCAGGGTTGACCTACAATGAGCAGTTCTTC. This chain uses TRBV5-1 with TRBJ2-1; maybe TRBD1 (5 bases). CDR1 is SGHRS, CDR2 YFSETQ, per germline. Trimming cost V 7 bases and J 2 bases, with 13 bases left between them. CDR3 length: 14 amino acids.

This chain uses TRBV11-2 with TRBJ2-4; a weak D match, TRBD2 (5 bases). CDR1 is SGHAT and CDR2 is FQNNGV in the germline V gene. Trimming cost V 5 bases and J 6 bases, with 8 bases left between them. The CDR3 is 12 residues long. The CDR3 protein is CASSLTTNIQYF. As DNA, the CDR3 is TGTGCCAGCAGCCTGACTACAAACATTCAGTACTTC.

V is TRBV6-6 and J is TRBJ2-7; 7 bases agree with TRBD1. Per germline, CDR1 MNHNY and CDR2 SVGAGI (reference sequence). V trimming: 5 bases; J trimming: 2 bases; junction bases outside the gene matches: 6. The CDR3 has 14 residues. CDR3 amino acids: CASSLGDRTYEQYF. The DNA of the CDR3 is TGTGCCAGCAGTCTCGGGGACAGAACCTACGAGCAGTACTTC.

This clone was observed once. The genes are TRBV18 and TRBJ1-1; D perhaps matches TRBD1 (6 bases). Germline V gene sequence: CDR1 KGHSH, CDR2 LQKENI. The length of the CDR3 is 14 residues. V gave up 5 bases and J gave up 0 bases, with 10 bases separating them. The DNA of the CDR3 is TGTGCCAGCTCAGTCCGACAGGTGAACACTGAAGCTTTCTTT. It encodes CASSVRQVNTEAFF. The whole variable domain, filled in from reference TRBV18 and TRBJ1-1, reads NAGVMQNPRHLVRRRGQEARLRCSPMKGHSHVYWYRQLPEEGLKFMVYLQKENIIDESGMPKERFSAEFPKEGPSILRIQQVVRGDSAAYFCASSVRQVNTEAFFGQGTRLTVV.

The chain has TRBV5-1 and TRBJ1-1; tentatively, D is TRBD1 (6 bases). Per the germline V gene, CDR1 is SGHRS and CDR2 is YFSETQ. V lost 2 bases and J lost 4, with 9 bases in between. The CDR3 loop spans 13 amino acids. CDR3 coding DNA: TGCGCCAGCAGCTTTGGGGGCGGCACTGAAGCTTTCTTT. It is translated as CASSFGGGTEAFF. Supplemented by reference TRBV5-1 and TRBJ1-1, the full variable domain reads KAGVTQTPRYLIKTRGQQVTLSCSPISGHRSVSWYQQTPGQGLQFLFEYFSETQRNKGNFPGRFSGRQFSNSRSEMNVSTLELGDSALYLCASSFGGGTEAFFGQGTRLTVV.

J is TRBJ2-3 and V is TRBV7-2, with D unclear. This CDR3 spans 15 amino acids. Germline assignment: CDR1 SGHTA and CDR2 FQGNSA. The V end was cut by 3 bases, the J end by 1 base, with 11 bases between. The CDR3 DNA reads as TGTGCCAGCAGCTTTGGGTGGAGTCGCACAGATACGCAGTATTTT. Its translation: CASSFGWSRTDTQYF.

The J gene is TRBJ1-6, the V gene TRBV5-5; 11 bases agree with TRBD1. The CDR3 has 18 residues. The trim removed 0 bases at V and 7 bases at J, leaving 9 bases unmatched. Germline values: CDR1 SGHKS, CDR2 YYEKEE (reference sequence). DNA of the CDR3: TGTGCCAGCAGCTTGGGCCGTGGGACAGGGGGAACGAATTCACCCCTCCACTTT. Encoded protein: CASSLGRGTGGTNSPLHF.

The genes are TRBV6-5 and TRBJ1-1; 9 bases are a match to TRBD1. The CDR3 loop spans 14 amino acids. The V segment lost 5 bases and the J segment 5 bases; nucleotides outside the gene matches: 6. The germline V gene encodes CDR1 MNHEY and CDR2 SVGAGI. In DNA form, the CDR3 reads TGTGCCAGCAGTCCGGGACAGGGCCGGACTGAAGCTTTCTTT. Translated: CASSPGQGRTEAFF.

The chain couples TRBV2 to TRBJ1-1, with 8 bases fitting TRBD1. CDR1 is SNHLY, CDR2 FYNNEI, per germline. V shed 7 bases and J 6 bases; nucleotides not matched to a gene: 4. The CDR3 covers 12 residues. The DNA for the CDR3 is TGTGCCAGCACAGGGGGCCGGGCTGAAGCTTTCTTT. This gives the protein CASTGGRAEAFF.

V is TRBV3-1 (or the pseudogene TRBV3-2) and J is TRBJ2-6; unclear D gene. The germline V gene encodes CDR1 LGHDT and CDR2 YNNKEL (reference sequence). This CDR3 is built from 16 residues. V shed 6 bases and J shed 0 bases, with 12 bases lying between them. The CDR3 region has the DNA TGTGCCAGCAGTCCCCGGTTACTCTCTGGGGCCAACGTCCTGACTTTC. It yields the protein CASSPRLLSGANVLTF.

The CDR3 DNA sequence: TGCGCCAGCAGCTTGGCTGTTCGGACAGGGCCCTCTGACTATGGCTACACCTTC. Encoded protein: CASSLAVRTGPSDYGYTF. The V gene is TRBV5-1, the J gene TRBJ1-2; 8 bases line up with TRBD1. The germline V gene encodes CDR1 SGHRS and CDR2 YFSETQ. CDR3 length equals 18 residues. Trimming removed 0 bases from V and 3 bases from J; junction bases left unmatched: 13.

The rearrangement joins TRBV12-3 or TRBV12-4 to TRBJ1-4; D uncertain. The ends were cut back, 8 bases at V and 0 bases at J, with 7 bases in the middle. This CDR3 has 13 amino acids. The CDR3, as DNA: TGTGCCAGCTCGGGTTCAACTAATGAAAAACTGTTTTTT. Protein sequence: CASSGSTNEKLFF.

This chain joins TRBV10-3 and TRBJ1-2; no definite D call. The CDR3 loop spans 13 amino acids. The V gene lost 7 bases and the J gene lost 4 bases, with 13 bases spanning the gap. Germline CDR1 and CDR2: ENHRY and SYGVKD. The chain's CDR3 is CAITRDGSYGYTF. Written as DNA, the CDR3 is TGTGCCATCACTAGAGACGGCTCCTATGGCTACACCTTC.

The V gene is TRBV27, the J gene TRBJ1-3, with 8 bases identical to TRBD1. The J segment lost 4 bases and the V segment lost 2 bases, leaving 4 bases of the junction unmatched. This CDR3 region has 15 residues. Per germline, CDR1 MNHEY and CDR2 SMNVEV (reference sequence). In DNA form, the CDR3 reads TGTGCCAGCAGTTTACGCGGACAGGGAGGAAACACCATATATTTT. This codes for CASSLRGQGGNTIYF.

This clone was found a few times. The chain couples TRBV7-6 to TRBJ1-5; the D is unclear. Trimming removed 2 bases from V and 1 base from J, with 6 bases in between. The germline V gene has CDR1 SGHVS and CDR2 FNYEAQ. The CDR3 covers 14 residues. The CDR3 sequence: CASSLRGSNQPQHF. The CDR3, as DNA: TGTGCCAGCAGCTTAAGAGGGAGCAATCAGCCCCAGCATTTT.

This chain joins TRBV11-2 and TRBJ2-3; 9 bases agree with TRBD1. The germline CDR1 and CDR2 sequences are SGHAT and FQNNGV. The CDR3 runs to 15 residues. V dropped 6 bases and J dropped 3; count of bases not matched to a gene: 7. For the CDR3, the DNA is TGTGCCAGCAGTCCACAGGGGGCGCGGACAGATACGCAGTATTTT. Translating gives CASSPQGARTDTQYF.

The CDR3 DNA reads as TGTGCCAGCAGCTTGTGGGCCCCCGGAAGCTCCGGAGGTGGGACGCAGTATTTT. It specifies CASSLWAPGSSGGGTQYF. The V and J genes are TRBV5-4 and TRBJ2-3; D may be TRBD2 (5 bases). The CDR3 loop spans 18 amino acids. V was cut by 1 base and J by 9 bases, with 27 bases left in between. CDR1 is SGHNT and CDR2 is YYREEE in the germline V gene (reference sequence).

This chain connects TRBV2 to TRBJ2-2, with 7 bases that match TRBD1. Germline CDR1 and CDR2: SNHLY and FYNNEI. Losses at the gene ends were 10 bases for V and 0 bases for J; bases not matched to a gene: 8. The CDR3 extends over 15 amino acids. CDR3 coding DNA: TGTGCCATCCTGGACAGGCCAACGAACACCGGGGAGCTGTTTTTT. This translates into CAILDRPTNTGELFF.